What follows are 2 T cell receptor beta chains derived from one specimen sequenced in a study of neurological immune-mediated disorders. Indicated time point: longitudinal time-point 3. Using its own MiXCR run on the 5' RACE reads, TCRdb lists one record per CDR3 protein. Among fewer than 55,000 distinct CDR3 sequences listed, roughly 13% were seen once. Sequenced input: PBMCs. These receptors came from a male donor with HTLV-1-associated myelopathy (HAM/TSP).

This clonotype was observed at least ten times. The chain recombines TRBV29-1 with TRBJ1-2; perhaps TRBD1 as D (5 bases). CDR1 and CDR2 (germline): SQVTM, ANQGSEA. Trimming took off 6 bases at V and 7 bases at J, with 12 bases between the two ends. The length of the CDR3 is 11 residues. This CDR3 is CSVGDYGGYTF. CDR3 in DNA: TGCAGCGTCGGGGACTACGGTGGCTACACCTTC.

This clonotype was seen repeatedly, ten times or more. This sequence joins TRBV20-1 and TRBJ1-1; 8 bases match TRBD1. The ends lost 6 bases at V and 8 bases at J; junction bases unmatched: 17. In germline, CDR1 is DFQATT, CDR2 SNEGSKA (reference sequence). This CDR3 is built from 15 residues. CDR3 loop: CSAKRAGQVTAEAFF. DNA for the CDR3: TGCAGTGCCAAAAGGGCGGGACAGGTGACTGCGGAAGCTTTCTTT.